The 15 T cell receptor beta chains reported below all come from one sample, sequenced in a study of T cell repertoires in cytomegalovirus infection. In TCRdb, the reads were re-called with MiXCR into one record per CDR3 protein. The sample contains about 530,000 distinct CDR3 sequences, around 27% of which appear only once. The sample consisted of PBMCs. The receptors here all came from a human donor in good health (CMV status not recorded). Some clones in this sample may be carry-over from other donors' samples.

The CDR3 nucleotides read TGTGCTAGTGGCACAAACAGGGGCACTGAAGCTTTCTTT. It yields the protein CASGTNRGTEAFF. V gene TRBV12-5 combines with J gene TRBJ1-1; 7 positions agree with TRBD1. Germline trimming cut 6 bases from V and 4 bases from J; bases unmatched to any gene: 5. The CDR3 totals 13 residues. Per the germline V gene, CDR1 is LGHNT and CDR2 is FRNRAP.

The chain employs TRBV7-2 and TRBJ2-5; tentatively, D is TRBD2 (6 bases). The germline V gene has CDR1 SGHTA and CDR2 FQGNSA. The CDR3 covers 15 residues. Trimming cost V 7 bases and J 4 bases, with 19 bases left between them. In DNA form, the CDR3 reads TGTGCCAGCACCCGAACCGGGGGAAGGGGAGAGACCCAGTACTTC. Translated, it gives CASTRTGGRGETQYF. The full variable domain, in which reference TRBV7-2 and TRBJ2-5 provide the parts outside the CDR3, is GAGVSQSPSNKVTEKGKDVELRCDPISGHTALYWYRQSLGQGLEFLIYFQGNSAPDKSGLPSDRFSAERTGGSVSTLTIQRTQQEDSAVYLCASTRTGGRGETQYFGPGTRLLVL.

The V and J genes are TRBV20-1 and TRBJ2-5; D uncertain. Trimming removed 0 bases from V and 5 bases from J, with 13 bases in between. This CDR3 has 14 residues. The germline CDR1 and CDR2 sequences are DFQATT and SNEGSKA (reference sequence). The CDR3 nucleotides read TGCAGTGCTAGAGAGGGAAGGGAACACGAGACCCAGTACTTC. Protein product: CSAREGREHETQYF.

This chain links TRBV30 with TRBJ2-1, with a tentative D call TRBD2 (5 bases). This CDR3 comprises 12 residues. Deletions cut 0 bases from V and 8 bases from J, with 8 bases between. From germline, CDR1 is GTSNPN and CDR2 SVGIG (reference sequence). CDR3 sequence (DNA): TGTGCCTGGAGTGTATCGGGGTATGAGCAGTTCTTC. It codes for CAWSVSGYEQFF.

The chain uses TRBV5-4 and TRBJ1-2; unclear D gene. Trimming took off 1 base at V and 4 bases at J, with 17 bases between the two ends. Germline CDR1 and CDR2: SGHNT and YYREEE (reference sequence). The CDR3 length is 16 residues. The CDR3 DNA sequence: TGTGCCAGCAGCTTGCCCGGGCAGGCCCTAGGCTATGGCTACACCTTC. Translated: CASSLPGQALGYGYTF.

This clonotype was recorded a few times. The V and J genes are TRBV11-2 and TRBJ2-4; D gene unclear. The germline V and J ends were trimmed by 6 bases and 0 bases, with 12 bases remaining between them. The CDR3 runs to 15 residues. Looked up from germline, CDR1 is SGHAT and CDR2 is FQNNGV. CDR3: CASRSLILAKNIQYF. The CDR3 DNA follows: TGTGCCAGCAGGTCACTTATTCTAGCCAAAAACATTCAGTACTTC.

This clonotype was counted at least ten times. The genes are TRBV7-8 and TRBJ1-4; 7 nucleotides match TRBD1. This CDR3 has 15 amino acids. Trimming removed 0 bases from V and 5 bases from J; junction bases left unmatched: 3. The germline V gene encodes CDR1 SGHVS and CDR2 FQNEAQ. This chain's CDR3 is CASSLAGQMNEKLFF. In nucleotides, the CDR3 is TGTGCCAGCAGCTTAGCGGGACAGATGAATGAAAAACTGTTTTTT. Full variable domain (remainder filled in from reference TRBV7-8 and TRBJ1-4): GAGVSQSPRYKVAKRGQDVALRCDPISGHVSLFWYQQALGQGPEFLTYFQNEAQLDKSGLPSDRFFAERPEGSVSTLKIQRTQQEDSAVYLCASSLAGQMNEKLFFGSGTQLSVL.

This clonotype was seen once. The J gene is TRBJ1-1, the V gene TRBV6-6; TRBD1 is a possible D gene (6 bases). Looked up from germline, CDR1 is MNHNY and CDR2 is SVGAGI (reference sequence). Deletions cut 7 bases from V and 6 bases from J, with 18 bases between. The CDR3 spans 14 residues. The CDR3 nucleotides are TGTGCCAGCATTCAAGCCGGGGGCAAGGCTGAAGCTTTCTTT. As protein: CASIQAGGKAEAFF.

This clonotype was observed a single time. J is TRBJ2-1 and V is TRBV7-2, with D possibly TRBD2 on 7 matching bases. The V gene lost 3 bases and the J gene lost 6 bases, with 15 bases spanning the gap. Germline CDR1 is SGHTA and CDR2 is FQGNSA. This CDR3 has 15 amino acids. The CDR3 region is CASSLVPGGFNEQFF. In nucleotides, the CDR3 is TGTGCCAGCAGCTTGGTTCCGGGGGGCTTCAATGAGCAGTTCTTC.

This clonotype occurred many times. CDR3 sequence: CASSQAPGQGNTIYF. DNA of the CDR3: TGTGCCAGCAGCCAAGCACCCGGACAGGGAAACACCATATATTTT. The genes are TRBV7-2 and TRBJ1-3; perhaps TRBD1 as D (6 bases). The V end was cut by 5 bases, the J end by 4 bases, with 15 bases between. Germline CDR1 and CDR2: SGHTA and FQGNSA. This CDR3 is built from 15 residues.

The chain combines TRBV25-1 with TRBJ1-2; D ambiguous. CDR3 length: 15 residues. CDR1 and CDR2 (germline): MGHDK, SYGVNS. The V end was cut by 1 base, the J end by 6 bases, with 15 bases between. CDR3 amino acids: CASSESPREIDGYTF. CDR3 DNA sequence: TGTGCCAGCAGTGAATCCCCGCGGGAAATAGATGGCTACACCTTC.

The V and J genes are TRBV3-1 and TRBJ2-2; D might be TRBD2 (6 bases). Germline assignment: CDR1 LGHDT and CDR2 YNNKEL (reference sequence). V was shortened by 5 bases and J by 4 bases, with 11 bases between the two germline ends. CDR3 length equals 14 residues. CDR3: CASSVRTITGELFF. As DNA, the CDR3 is TGTGCCAGCAGCGTACGGACTATCACCGGGGAGCTGTTTTTT.

A few counts support this clonotype. V usage is TRBV4-3 and J usage is TRBJ1-6, with a weak D call TRBD1 (5 bases). Germline assignment: CDR1 LGHNA and CDR2 YSLEER. V lost 2 bases and J 15 bases, leaving 14 bases between the germline ends. The CDR3 is made up of 13 amino acids. CDR3 in DNA: TGCGCCAGCAGCCAATCCTCGGCAGGGCTCCTCCACTTT. Translating it yields CASSQSSAGLLHF.

This clonotype was found a few times. The chain combines TRBV9 with TRBJ2-3; weak D call: TRBD1 (6 bases). The V gene lost 1 base and the J gene lost 11 bases, with 14 bases spanning the gap. Looked up from germline, CDR1 is SGDLS and CDR2 is YYNGEE. The length of the CDR3 is 13 residues. CDR3: CASSVNEGGGQYF. The CDR3, as DNA: TGTGCCAGCAGCGTAAACGAAGGGGGTGGGCAGTATTTT. The full variable domain, with the rest looked up from reference TRBV9 and TRBJ2-3, is DSGVTQTPKHLITATGQRVTLRCSPRSGDLSVYWYQQSLDQGLQFLIQYYNGEERAKGNILERFSAQQFPDLHSELNLSSLELGDSALYFCASSVNEGGGQYFGPGTRLTVL.

This clonotype has ten or more counts. V and J are TRBV7-6 and TRBJ1-4; D may be TRBD1 (6 bases). V was clipped by 8 bases and J by 5 bases, with 12 bases between them. Per germline, CDR1 SGHVS and CDR2 FNYEAQ. The CDR3 contains 13 residues. CDR3 in amino acids: CASGGGSNEKLFF. The CDR3 bases are TGTGCCAGCGGCGGGGGCTCGAATGAAAAACTGTTTTTT.